This T cell receptor (beta chain) came from a study of response to subunit inactivated influenza vaccine. Broader study findings: The authors suggested that every seasonal influenza vaccination recruits few new T cells.

TCRdb processed the RT-PCR reads anew with MiXCR; each CDR3 protein has one entry. The sample has about 650,000 distinct CDR3 sequences, approximately 15% seen once. This clonotype was picked up a small number of times. Antigen: not known. CDR3 size: 10 residues. With 5 bases removed from V and 5 bases from J, the gap between germline ends came to 3 bases. This receptor was identified in a man in his fifties who received an inactivated influenza vaccine. This material consisted of PBMCs from blood, taken 14 days before vaccination. The V and J genes are TRBV12-3 or TRBV12-4 and TRBJ1-1; D uncertain. CDR3 nucleotide sequence: TGTGCCAGCAGTATAACTGAAGCTTTCTTT. Translated: CASSITEAFF.